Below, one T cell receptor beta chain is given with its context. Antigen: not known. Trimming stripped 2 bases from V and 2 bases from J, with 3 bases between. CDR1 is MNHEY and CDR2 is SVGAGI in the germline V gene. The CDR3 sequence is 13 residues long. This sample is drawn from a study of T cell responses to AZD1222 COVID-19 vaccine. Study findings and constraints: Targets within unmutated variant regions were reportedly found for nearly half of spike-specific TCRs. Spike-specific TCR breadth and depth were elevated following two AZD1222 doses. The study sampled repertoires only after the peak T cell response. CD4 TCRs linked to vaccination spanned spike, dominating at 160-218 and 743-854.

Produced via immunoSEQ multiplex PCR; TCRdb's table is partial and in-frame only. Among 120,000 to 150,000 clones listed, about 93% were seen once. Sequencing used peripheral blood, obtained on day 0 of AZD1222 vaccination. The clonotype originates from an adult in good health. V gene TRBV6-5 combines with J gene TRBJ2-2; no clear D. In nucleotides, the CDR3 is TGTGCCAGCAGTTACGCCAACACCGGGGAGCTGTTTTTT. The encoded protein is CASSYANTGELFF.